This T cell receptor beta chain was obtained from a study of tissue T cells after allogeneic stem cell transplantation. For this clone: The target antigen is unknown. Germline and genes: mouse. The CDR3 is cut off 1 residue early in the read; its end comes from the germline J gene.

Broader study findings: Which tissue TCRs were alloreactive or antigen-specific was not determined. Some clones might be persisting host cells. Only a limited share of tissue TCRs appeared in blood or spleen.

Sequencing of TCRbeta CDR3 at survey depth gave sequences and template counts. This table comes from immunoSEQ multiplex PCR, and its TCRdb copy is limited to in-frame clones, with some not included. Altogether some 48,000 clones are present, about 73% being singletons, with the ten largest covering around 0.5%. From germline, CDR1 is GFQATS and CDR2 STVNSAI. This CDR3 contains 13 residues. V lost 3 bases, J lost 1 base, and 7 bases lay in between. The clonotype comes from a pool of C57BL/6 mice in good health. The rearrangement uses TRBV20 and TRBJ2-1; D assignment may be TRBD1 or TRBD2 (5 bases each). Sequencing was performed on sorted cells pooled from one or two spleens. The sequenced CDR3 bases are TGTGGTGCTAGCCGGGACAACTATGCTGAGCAGTTC. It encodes CGASRDNYAEQF. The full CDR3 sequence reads CGASRDNYAEQFF. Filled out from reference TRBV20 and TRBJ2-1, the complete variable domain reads GALVYQYPRRTICKSGTSMRMECQAVGFQATSVAWYRQSPQKTFELIALSTVNSAIKYEQNFTQEKFPISHPNLSFSSMTVLNAYLEDRGLYLCGASRDNYAEQFFGPGTRLTVL.